This T cell receptor (beta chain) was sequenced in a study of blood T cell repertoires in COVID-19 (TCRdb year 2020). Concerning the study at large: Samples covering the acute and convalescent phases of COVID-19 were provided by collaborators in the United States, Italy and Spain. The dataset comprised deeply sampled blood TCRbeta repertoires from subjects exposed to, actively infected with, or recovered from COVID-19. Sample metadata almost always included a de-identified subject ID, COVID-19 status, age in years and sex. A freely available public database, intended as a resource for researchers studying the immune response to SARS-CoV-2, is where the repertoires were released. Samples were obtained from the ongoing ImmuneRACE study (first 160 participants) and from some 1,200 subjects provided by 6 global collaborators. Where available, HLA class I and class II types were taken from metadata supplied by the sample provider and were not determined by assay-based typing. The material from the prospective study consisted of cDNA or gDNA derived from T cells, B-cell-depleted T cells, or PBMCs. Summary of the overall study and its limitations: The quantity of clinical and demographic metadata differed by source and by participant and was supplied without curation.

TCRbeta CDR3 regions were amplified from genomic DNA by means of the immunoSEQ Assay, a bias-controlled multiplex PCR. Processing in the source paper ran as follows. Within the assay, amplification of reference gene primers was used to estimate how many nucleated cells each sample contained. Sequence reads were collapsed and filtered to measure the absolute abundance of every unique TCRbeta CDR3 rearrangement. For each sample, productive Simpson clonality was calculated by taking the square root of Simpson's diversity index across productive rearrangements. The table was pulled from immuneACCESS by TCRdb, which kept in-frame rearrangements only. Such tables lose some clones; where checked, under half of the loss comes from unresolved V genes, and the rest has no known cause. D and trimming come from the DNA, and the V and J calls and clone size come from that table. Here the sample has over 90,000 clones; approximately 90% occur a single time. Of the sample, roughly 15% falls within the top ten clones.

This clone was counted a few times. Its cognate antigen has yet to be identified. The input lacks base qualities; no much larger clone sits a single base away. Whole blood was collected in K2EDTA tubes by collaborating institutions according to the institutions' own protocols. For TCRbeta analysis, collaborators shipped samples as frozen whole blood, isolated PBMCs, or DNA extracted from either of those sample types. The sequence was obtained from a woman of 80 years or more in a cohort sampled during active COVID-19. The sequenced sample consisted of peripheral blood.

The CDR3 amino acid sequence is: CASSIDPRNSNQPQHF. The sequenced DNA is TGTGCCAGTAGTATAGATCCGAGGAATAGCAATCAGCCCCAGCATTTT. Here the chain combines TRBV19 and TRBJ1-5, with no confidently assigned D gene. V and J are truncated by 0 bases and 0 bases respectively, leaving an intervening sequence of 9 bases. The CDR3 starts with the cysteine, ends with the phenylalanine, and has 16 residues. Of the read, only the CDR3 DNA is kept; its 48 bases are in frame from base 1. The germline V gene (reference sequence) gives CDR1 as LNHDA and CDR2 as SQIVND. Supplemented by the reference TRBV19 and TRBJ1-5 proteins around the CDR3, the complete variable domain is DGGITQSPKYLFRKEGQNVTLSCEQNLNHDAMYWYRQDPGQGLRLIYYSQIVNDFQKGDIAEGYSVSREKKESFPLTVTSAQKNPTAFYLCASSIDPRNSNQPQHFGDGTRLSIL.